This T cell receptor beta chain was sequenced in a study of cytotoxic CD8 clonotypes in ibrutinib-treated CLL. About the study: Responses comprised approximately 25 partial and 2 complete; at median approximately six years, 14 remained remitted and about twelve progressed.

TCRdb's table, derived via immunoSEQ multiplex PCR, lists solely in-frame clones and lacks some. The data contain around 150,000 clones, about 80% of them singletons. The CDR3 runs to 14 residues. Trimming removed 5 bases from V and 0 bases from J, with 12 bases in between. Germline V gene lookup returns CDR1 SGHKS and CDR2 YYEKEE (reference sequence). Study-wide results and limits: The public clonotypes identified were infrequent and showed contraction or stability on treatment. Sampling times differed between sustained-remission and progressing patients. Whereas clonality rose at ibrutinib response, it declined toward baseline at progression.

About this clone itself: Antigen unknown.

J is TRBJ2-7 and V is TRBV5-5; the D call may be TRBD1 or TRBD2 (5 bases each). The material was PBMCs, obtained after 12 months of ibrutinib treatment. The origin of this receptor is a human donor with chronic lymphocytic leukemia. CDR3 sequence (DNA): TGTGCCAGCAGTTTAACCGGGACCTCCTACGAGCAGTACTTC. It is translated as CASSLTGTSYEQYF.